The 3 T cell receptor beta chains below were found in one sample sequenced in a study of blood T cell repertoires in COVID-19. TCRdb keeps only in-frame clones here, not all; method: immunoSEQ multiplex PCR. This sample yields approximately 86,000 clones, of which nearly 90% are seen a single time; 8% to 10% belongs to the top ten. The sample comprised peripheral blood. The receptors originated from a man aged 50 to 59 with acute or convalescent COVID-19.

The chain carries TRBV5-1 and TRBJ2-7, with TRBD2 matching over 13 bases. The CDR3 loop spans 16 amino acids. From germline, CDR1 is SGHRS and CDR2 YFSETQ. Trimming cost V 4 bases and J 2 bases; bases outside gene matches: 6. CDR3 sequence: CASSPGLAGVAYEQYF. The CDR3 bases are TGCGCCAGCAGCCCTGGACTAGCGGGGGTGGCCTACGAGCAGTACTTC.

This chain links TRBV9 with TRBJ2-6; 8 bases align to TRBD1. CDR3 size: 19 residues. Germline loops: CDR1 SGDLS, CDR2 YYNGEE. Trimming took 3 bases from V and 2 from J; bases not matched to a gene: 13. The CDR3 DNA reads as TGTGCCAGCAGCGCCCACAAGCAGGGGGCGCCGGCTGGGGCCAACGTCCTGACTTTC. Its protein product is CASSAHKQGAPAGANVLTF.

J is TRBJ1-6 and V is TRBV11-2; D call uncertain. Per germline, CDR1 SGHAT and CDR2 FQNNGV. V lost 5 bases, J lost 8 bases, and 16 bases lay in between. The CDR3 has 15 residues. This CDR3 is CASSDVEGLDSPLHF. The CDR3 DNA reads TGTGCCAGCAGCGACGTGGAGGGCCTGGATTCACCCCTCCACTTT.